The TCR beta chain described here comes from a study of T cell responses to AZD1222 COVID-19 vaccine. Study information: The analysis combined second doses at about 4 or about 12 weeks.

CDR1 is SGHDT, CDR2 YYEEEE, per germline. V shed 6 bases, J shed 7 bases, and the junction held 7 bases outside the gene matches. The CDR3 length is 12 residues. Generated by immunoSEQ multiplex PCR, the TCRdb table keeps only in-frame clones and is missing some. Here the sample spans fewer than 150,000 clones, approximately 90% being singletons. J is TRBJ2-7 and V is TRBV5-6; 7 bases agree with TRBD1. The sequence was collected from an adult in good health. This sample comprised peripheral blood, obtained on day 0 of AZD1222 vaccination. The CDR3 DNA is TGTGCCAGCACAAGGGGGCTGAGGGAGCAGTACTTC. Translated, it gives CASTRGLREQYF.